This section outlines one TCR beta chain sequence together with its context. Its antigen is unknown. This entry is derived from a study of T cells after yellow fever vaccination. Whole-study results and caveats: The secondary response was weaker, and its peak arrived faster, on day 5 versus 15. Most primary-vaccination clones reappeared after the booster (less than 98% CD4, 75% to 90% CD8).

The CDR3 sequence is 14 residues long. Germline trimming cut 2 bases from V and 2 bases from J; bases unmatched to any gene: 3. Germline CDR1 DFQATT, CDR2 SNEGSKA (reference sequence). TCRdb fed the 5' RACE reads into MiXCR, producing one record per CDR3 protein. The data contain 250,000 or so distinct CDR3 sequences, less than 9% of them singletons. Material: CD4+ T cells sorted from PBMCs, obtained 15 days after the yellow fever booster vaccination. This chain connects TRBV20-1 to TRBJ1-1; TRBD1 matches at 9 bases. The TCR sequence derives from a man aged 25 to 40 who received the YFV17D yellow fever vaccine. The chain's CDR3 is CSARTGGGNTEAFF. The CDR3 DNA reads TGCAGTGCTAGAACAGGGGGCGGTAACACTGAAGCTTTCTTT.